The clone carrying this T cell receptor (beta chain) appeared many times. What it binds is unknown. The CDR3 extends over 15 amino acids. The V gene's germline CDR1 is MGHRA and CDR2 YSYEKL. Trimming at V came to 1 base and at J to 5 bases, leaving 5 bases not matched to a gene. This entry comes from a study of Graves' ophthalmopathy and Graves' hyperthyroidism. Overall study results and limits: Ophthalmopathy versus stable hyperthyroidism: 13-signature model gave around 90% sensitivity, 75% to 82% specificity. The model predicted ophthalmopathy progression with 70.59% sensitivity and 72% to 85% specificity.

Beta-chain TCR CDR3 regions were amplified from RNA transcripts. Amplification began with first-round RT-PCR using HTBI primers, then second-round multiplex PCR was performed. TCRdb independently ran MiXCR on the multiplex PCR reads; one entry per CDR3 protein. This table has some 370,000 distinct CDR3 sequences, approximately 18% appearing once. Aged 18 to 65, hyperthyroidism patients had new diagnoses of under 2 months' duration. Clinical symptoms, serum thyroxine, TRAb, thyroid ultrasound and orbital computed tomography formed the basis of diagnosis. The sequence was obtained from an adult woman with stable Graves' hyperthyroidism. Sequenced: peripheral blood. This chain links TRBV4-1 with TRBJ2-5; TRBD1 matches 9 bases. The CDR3: CASSQVRTGVETQYF. CDR3 in DNA: TGCGCCAGCAGCCAAGTTAGGACAGGGGTGGAGACCCAGTACTTC.